The rows below give T cell receptor beta chains drawn from one sample of a study of T cells in Graves' hyperthyroidism and ophthalmopathy. In TCRdb, the multiplex PCR reads were re-called with MiXCR into one record per CDR3 protein. The sample has under 650,000 distinct CDR3 sequences, 15% to 20% seen once. Sequenced material: blood. The receptors derive from a woman aged 25 to 39 with Graves' hyperthyroidism. The CDR3 runs from the conserved cysteine through the conserved F or W. The D gene is left open where the match is weak. The size entry is marked missing in some rows and otherwise reads once, few, many or a size class.

>TRBV6-5|many|-|TRBJ1-6
CASSKGREDNSPLHF
TGTGCCAGCAGTAAGGGACGGGAAGATAATTCACCCCTCCACTTT
>TRBV20-1|few|-|TRBJ2-7
CSARKTGRRNEQYF
TGCAGTGCTAGAAAGACAGGGAGGAGGAACGAGCAGTACTTC
>TRBV7-9|-|TRBD2|TRBJ2-3
CASSLYGTSGASDTQYF
TGTGCCAGCAGCTTATACGGGACTAGCGGAGCATCAGATACGCAGTATTTT
>TRBV6-1|-|TRBD2|TRBJ2-7
CASSLTSSGSEQYF
TGTGCCAGCAGCCTGACTAGCTCCGGGAGTGAGCAGTACTTC
>TRBV12-3/TRBV12-4|-|-|TRBJ2-3
CASRRDSVPGDTQYF
TGTGCCAGCAGAAGGGATAGCGTCCCTGGGGATACGCAGTATTTT
>TRBV20-1|-|TRBD2|TRBJ2-7
CSARRSGREQGVQYF
TGCAGTGCTAGACGTTCCGGGCGGGAGCAGGGAGTGCAGTACTTC
>TRBV6-4|many|-|TRBJ2-2
CASSTTSDSTGELFF
TGTGCCAGCAGTACCACCTCGGACAGCACCGGGGAGCTGTTTTTT
>TRBV28|-|-|TRBJ2-2
CASSPLRGINTGELFF
TGTGCCAGCAGTCCACTTAGGGGAATAAACACCGGGGAGCTGTTTTTT
>TRBV2|many|TRBD2|TRBJ2-1
CASPRPGTSGEQFF
TGTGCCAGCCCCCGTCCCGGGACTAGCGGGGAGCAGTTCTTC
>TRBV19|-|TRBD1|TRBJ2-5
CASRTRDRGLETQYF
TGTGCCAGTAGAACCCGGGACAGGGGGCTGGAGACCCAGTACTTC
>TRBV4-1|-|-|TRBJ1-1
CASSQRGGSTEAFF
TGCGCCAGCAGCCAAAGGGGGGGGAGCACTGAAGCTTTCTTT
>TRBV20-1|-|TRBD1|TRBJ2-5
CSAQKQGAKETQYF
TGCAGTGCGCAGAAACAGGGGGCAAAAGAGACCCAGTACTTC
>TRBV11-2|many|TRBD2|TRBJ2-3
CASSPGTSSRTDTQYF
TGTGCCAGCAGCCCAGGGACTAGCAGTCGCACAGATACGCAGTATTTT
>TRBV20-1|-|-|TRBJ1-5
CSASNRASQPQHF
TGCAGTGCTAGTAACAGGGCGTCTCAGCCCCAGCATTTT
>TRBV11-2|many|TRBD2|TRBJ2-7
CASSWEGLAGDEQYF
TGTGCCAGCAGCTGGGAGGGACTAGCGGGAGACGAGCAGTACTTC
>TRBV7-8|few|-|TRBJ2-1
CASSLSKRGYNEQFF
TGTGCCAGCAGCTTATCTAAACGGGGCTACAATGAACAGTTCTTC
>TRBV7-9|few|-|TRBJ2-7
CASRDRLSYEQYF
TGTGCCAGCAGGGACAGACTCTCCTACGAGCAGTACTTC
>TRBV7-2|few|TRBD1|TRBJ1-6
CASSLQGVVNSPLHF
TGTGCCAGCAGCCTACAGGGGGTTGTTAATTCACCCCTCCACTTT
>TRBV27|few|TRBD2|TRBJ2-7
CASSRAGGPIYEQYF
TGTGCCAGCAGTCGAGCGGGAGGCCCTATCTACGAGCAGTACTTC
>TRBV29-1|-|-|TRBJ1-6
CSAQDGNSPLHF
TGCAGCGCTCAAGACGGGAATTCACCCCTCCACTTT
>TRBV20-1|few|-|TRBJ1-5
CSARVPGADQPQHF
TGCAGTGCTAGAGTTCCGGGGGCGGATCAGCCCCAGCATTTT
>TRBV29-1|many|TRBD1|TRBJ1-2
CSARGTGSYGYTF
TGCAGCGCCCGAGGGACAGGGAGCTATGGCTACACCTTC
>TRBV6-5|many|-|TRBJ2-3
CASSYSTDRDTQYF
TGTGCCAGCAGTTACTCCACAGACCGAGATACGCAGTATTTT
>TRBV24-1|-|-|TRBJ2-1
CATSDPRTVKGNEQFF
TGTGCCACCAGTGATCCCCGGACAGTAAAGGGGAATGAGCAGTTCTTC
>TRBV28|many|-|TRBJ1-1
CASSDGTEAFF
TGTGCCAGCAGTGACGGAACTGAAGCTTTCTTT
>TRBV7-9|-|TRBD1|TRBJ2-7
CASSFDRGHYEQYF
TGTGCCAGCAGCTTCGACAGGGGGCACTACGAGCAGTACTTC
>TRBV4-1|many|-|TRBJ2-5
CASSQAGTQETQYF
TGCGCCAGCAGCCAAGCCGGGACGCAAGAGACCCAGTACTTC
>TRBV19|-|-|TRBJ2-1
CASTEQGSNEQFF
TGTGCCAGTACCGAACAGGGCAGCAATGAGCAGTTCTTC
>TRBV4-2|few|TRBD2|TRBJ2-7
CASSQTNRDYKIYEQYF
TGTGCCAGCAGCCAAACGAACCGGGACTACAAGATCTACGAGCAGTACTTC
>TRBV19|few|-|TRBJ2-1
CASSIWTASYNEQFF
TGTGCCAGTAGTATATGGACGGCATCCTACAATGAGCAGTTCTTC
>TRBV5-1|-|-|TRBJ1-2
CASSSRGLGGYTF
TGCGCCAGCAGCTCCCGTGGGTTAGGCGGCTACACCTTC
>TRBV20-1|few|-|TRBJ2-7
CSARGRLKAYEQYF
TGCAGTGCTAGAGGCCGTCTCAAAGCCTACGAGCAGTACTTC
>TRBV18|many|-|TRBJ2-6
CASSPMSGANVLTF
TGTGCCAGCTCACCTATGTCTGGGGCCAACGTCCTGACTTTC
>TRBV3-1|few|TRBD2|TRBJ2-3
CASSQDPSGKDTQYF
TGTGCCAGCAGCCAAGACCCTAGCGGAAAAGATACGCAGTATTTT
>TRBV6-1|few|TRBD2|TRBJ2-7
CASRSLGGTSPGEQYF
TGTGCCAGCAGATCCCTCGGGGGGACTAGCCCGGGGGAGCAGTACTTC
>TRBV13|many|-|TRBJ1-1
CASSLGPGNTEAFF
TGTGCCAGCAGCTTAGGCCCGGGGAACACTGAAGCTTTCTTT
>TRBV27|many|-|TRBJ2-7
CASSFGGNYYEQYF
TGTGCCAGCAGTTTCGGGGGCAATTACTACGAGCAGTACTTC
>TRBV29-1|many|TRBD1|TRBJ2-3
CSVEPGTGGIDTQYF
TGCAGCGTTGAGCCTGGGACAGGGGGCATAGATACGCAGTATTTT
>TRBV5-1|many|-|TRBJ1-1
CASSWGTGNTEAFF
TGCGCCAGCAGCTGGGGGACGGGGAACACTGAAGCTTTCTTT
>TRBV9|-|TRBD1|TRBJ2-1
CASSRGTGDNEQFF
TGTGCCAGCAGCAGAGGGACAGGGGACAATGAGCAGTTCTTC
>TRBV28|many|-|TRBJ2-1
CASSPGWVTNEQFF
TGTGCCAGCAGTCCCGGTTGGGTAACAAATGAGCAGTTCTTC
>TRBV29-1|many|-|TRBJ2-3
CSVAGRLRTDTQYF
TGCAGCGTTGCGGGACGGCTCCGCACAGATACGCAGTATTTT
>TRBV30|-|-|TRBJ2-7
CAWSGGVAGPDEQYF
TGTGCCTGGAGCGGGGGCGTAGCAGGGCCTGACGAGCAGTACTTC
>TRBV19|-|-|TRBJ1-1
CASTQGWTEAFF
TGTGCCAGTACGCAGGGTTGGACTGAAGCTTTCTTT
>TRBV7-9|once|TRBD1|TRBJ2-5
CASSLVSGRGRKETQYF
TGTGCCAGCAGCTTAGTTAGTGGCAGGGGGAGAAAGGAGACCCAGTACTTC
>TRBV7-8|many|TRBD1|TRBJ1-1
CASSVNRGNTEAFF
TGTGCCAGCAGCGTCAACAGGGGGAACACTGAAGCTTTCTTT
>TRBV20-1|-|TRBD2|TRBJ2-7
CSASALAGVRKSYEQYF
TGCAGTGCTAGCGCCCTAGCGGGAGTACGGAAATCCTACGAGCAGTACTTC
>TRBV6-2/TRBV6-3|few|TRBD2|TRBJ2-1
CASSYGGLAYNEQFF
TGTGCCAGCAGTTACGGGGGACTAGCGTACAATGAGCAGTTCTTC
>TRBV20-1|-|TRBD1|TRBJ1-4
CSAGRRGRRGEKLFF
TGCAGTGCTGGCCGCAGGGGGCGCAGGGGGGAAAAACTGTTTTTT
>TRBV10-3|many|-|TRBJ1-4
CAISEADEKLFF
TGTGCCATCAGTGAGGCAGATGAAAAACTGTTTTTT